This T cell receptor beta chain was sequenced in a study of cytomegalovirus exposure and HLA in healthy donors. Study-wide results and limits: In a later analysis, TCR beta V- and J-gene trimming showed a link to a missense DCLRE1C variant. Productive rates of about 90% or about 30% were seen for most TCR beta V segments in an earlier analysis.

Trimming removed 4 bases from V and 1 base from J, with 8 bases in between. The CDR3 spans 13 residues. Germline V gene lookup returns CDR1 MGHDK and CDR2 SYGVNS. Of note for this clone: Its antigen is undetermined.

The PCR made use of 60 Vbeta and 13 Jbeta primers. Profiling relied on immunoSEQ multiplex PCR, and the TCRdb table lists in-frame clones only, not all of them. The table lists around 170,000 clones, 80% to 85% of them singletons. J is TRBJ2-7 and V is TRBV25-1; D is possibly TRBD1 (6 bases). Material for sequencing was PBMCs. The sequence was collected from a middle-aged man in good health and CMV-seropositive. DNA of the CDR3: TGTGCCAGCAGTGTGACAGGATCCTACGAGCAGTACTTC. As protein: CASSVTGSYEQYF.